This entry lists 27 T cell receptor beta chains sequenced from one sample in a study of T cells after yellow fever vaccination. TCRdb re-called the 5' RACE reads through MiXCR, storing one row per CDR3 protein. Of hundreds of thousands of distinct CDR3 sequences detected, 8.7% appear once; the ten largest clones hold under 20%. Sequenced material: PBMCs, taken on the day of the first yellow fever vaccination. The receptor source for this set is a young man who received the YFV17D yellow fever vaccine.

The gene calls are TRBV6-6 and TRBJ2-2; D is perhaps TRBD1 or TRBD2 (6 bases each). Germline CDR1 MNHNY, CDR2 SVGAGI (reference sequence). With 6 bases removed from V and 6 bases from J, the gap between germline ends came to 11 bases. The CDR3 extends over 13 amino acids. The DNA for the CDR3 is TGTGCCAGCAGACCCGGGGGCCCCGGGGAGCTGTTTTTT. Its protein product is CASRPGGPGELFF.

The chain carries TRBV24-1 and TRBJ2-6; D perhaps matches TRBD2 (5 bases). This CDR3 contains 15 residues. Trimming pared 3 bases from V and 11 bases from J, leaving 16 bases between. Germline CDR1 is KGHDR and CDR2 is SFDVKD. CDR3 sequence: CATSDGSQGQDVLTF. The CDR3 region has the DNA TGTGCCACCAGTGATGGGAGTCAAGGGCAGGACGTCCTGACTTTC.

The DNA for the CDR3 is TGTGCCAGCAGCGTAGGAGCCCGAAAAAACTACGAGCAGTACTTC. The encoded protein is CASSVGARKNYEQYF. The gene calls are TRBV9 and TRBJ2-7, with no clear D. Germline V gives CDR1 SGDLS, CDR2 YYNGEE. Trimming shortened V by 0 bases and J by 3 bases, and 13 bases separated the two germline ends. The CDR3 runs 15 residues. Supplemented by reference TRBV9 and TRBJ2-7, the full variable domain reads DSGVTQTPKHLITATGQRVTLRCSPRSGDLSVYWYQQSLDQGLQFLIQYYNGEERAKGNILERFSAQQFPDLHSELNLSSLELGDSALYFCASSVGARKNYEQYFGPGTRLTVT.

This clonotype was seen more than once but under ten times. This chain uses TRBV27 with TRBJ2-2, with 10 nucleotides matching TRBD1. Unmatched junction bases numbered 8, after V lost 0 bases and J lost 7 bases. Germline CDR1 MNHEY, CDR2 SMNVEV (reference sequence). This CDR3 region has 17 residues. CDR3 amino acids: CASSLSLYRDRGGELFF. CDR3 in DNA: TGTGCCAGCAGTTTATCCCTTTACCGGGACAGGGGCGGGGAGCTGTTTTTT.

This clonotype showed up many times. The V call is TRBV5-1, the J call TRBJ2-2; the D call may be TRBD1 or TRBD2 (6 bases each). The CDR3 loop spans 14 amino acids. V lost 6 bases, J lost 3 bases, and 12 bases lay in between. CDR1 is SGHRS, CDR2 YFSETQ, per germline. DNA of the CDR3: TGCGCCAGCAACCGAAGGGGGGACACCGGGGAGCTGTTTTTT. The encoded protein is CASNRRGDTGELFF. Complete variable domain (other parts from reference TRBV5-1 and TRBJ2-2): KAGVTQTPRYLIKTRGQQVTLSCSPISGHRSVSWYQQTPGQGLQFLFEYFSETQRNKGNFPGRFSGRQFSNSRSEMNVSTLELGDSALYLCASNRRGDTGELFFGEGSRLTVL.

V and J are TRBV12-3 or TRBV12-4 and TRBJ2-7; 8 nucleotides match TRBD2. V lost 2 bases and J lost 1; bases outside the gene matches: 7. CDR3 length equals 16 residues. This CDR3 reads CASSLRRGVDSYEQYF. The CDR3 DNA reads TGTGCCAGCAGTTTACGGCGGGGGGTTGATTCCTACGAGCAGTACTTC.

CDR3 sequence (DNA): TGCGCCAGCAGCCCGAATACGAGGATTACCGGGGAGCTGTTTTTT. Translated: CASSPNTRITGELFF. The chain joins TRBV5-1 to TRBJ2-2; no definite D call. Germline V gives CDR1 SGHRS, CDR2 YFSETQ. The CDR3 loop spans 15 amino acids. With 4 bases removed from V and 5 bases from J, the gap between germline ends came to 15 bases.

The chain has TRBV20-1 and TRBJ1-2; 7 bases fit TRBD1. The V gene end was trimmed by 6 bases and the J gene end by 3 bases; junction bases not matched to a gene: 10. This CDR3 has 14 amino acids. Germline-derived CDR1 and CDR2 are DFQATT and SNEGSKA (reference sequence). The CDR3 region is CSANPGTVYYGYTF. CDR3 bases: TGCAGTGCGAACCCCGGGACAGTCTACTATGGCTACACCTTC.

The chain recombines TRBV28 with TRBJ1-1; 9 bases map to TRBD1. The CDR3 length is 14 residues. V lost 8 bases and J lost 5; bases outside the gene matches: 9. Germline V gene sequence: CDR1 MDHEN, CDR2 SYDVKM. DNA of the CDR3: TGTGCCAGCTTAGCCGGGACAGGGAGAACTGAAGCTTTCTTT. It is translated as CASLAGTGRTEAFF.

As regards this clonotype: A much bigger clone sits one base away, suggesting this may be a read error. This CDR3 is CASSFNVLGTGELFF. Here the CDR3 DNA reads TGTGCCAGCAGCTTTAACGTCCTGGGCACCGGGGAGCTGTTTTTT. The genes are TRBV7-8 and TRBJ2-2, with D unresolved. The V end was cut by 3 bases, the J end by 4 bases, with 12 bases between. Germline CDR1 and CDR2: SGHVS and FQNEAQ. This CDR3 spans 15 amino acids.

This chain joins TRBV29-1 and TRBJ1-2; maybe TRBD1 (6 bases). V lost 5 bases to trimming and J lost 4 bases, with 17 bases between them. The germline gives CDR1 SQVTM, CDR2 ANQGSEA. This CDR3 contains 14 residues. CDR3 sequence: CSVSNGGAGYGYTF. The CDR3 DNA is TGCAGCGTTTCCAACGGGGGCGCGGGCTATGGCTACACCTTC.

The sample holds many counts of this clonotype. CDR3 DNA: TGCAGTGCCCCGGACCGGGCGAACACTGAAGCTTTCTTT. Protein: CSAPDRANTEAFF. V is TRBV20-1 and J is TRBJ1-1; no clear D gene. CDR1 is DFQATT and CDR2 is SNEGSKA in the germline V gene (reference sequence). V was pared by 6 bases and J by 1 base, with 12 bases between. This CDR3 spans 13 amino acids.

This clonotype has a count of ten or more. The CDR3 protein is CASSLRTSGGEQETQYF. DNA of the CDR3: TGCGCCAGCAGCCTTCGGACTAGCGGGGGGGAACAAGAGACCCAGTACTTC. The chain links TRBV5-1 to TRBJ2-5, with TRBD2 matching 15 bases. CDR1 is SGHRS, CDR2 YFSETQ, per germline. This CDR3 is 17 amino acids long. V lost 4 bases and J lost 2; bases outside the gene matches: 6.

This clonotype occurred a few times. The chain couples TRBV20-1 to TRBJ2-6; 9 bases are a match to TRBD2. The CDR3 covers 19 residues. V was clipped by 0 bases and J by 0 bases; unmatched bases: 9. Germline CDR1 reads DFQATT; CDR2 reads SNEGSKA (reference sequence). Here the CDR3 DNA reads TGCAGTGCTAGAGACCCAGTTTTGCGGGGGGGCTCTGGGGCCAACGTCCTGACTTTC. Translated: CSARDPVLRGGSGANVLTF.

In its sample, this clonotype was seen many times. The J gene is TRBJ1-2, the V gene TRBV24-1; TRBD1 aligns across 9 bases. CDR1 and CDR2 (germline): KGHDR, SFDVKD. V was pared by 7 bases and J by 4 bases, with 3 bases of the junction left unmatched. CDR3 length equals 13 residues. The DNA of the CDR3 is TGTGCCACCAGGGCGGGACAGGGCTATGGCTACACCTTC. It translates to CATRAGQGYGYTF.

The gene calls are TRBV7-9 and TRBJ2-5; weak D call: TRBD1 (6 bases). The CDR3 is 13 residues long. Trimming stripped 5 bases from V and 2 bases from J, with 9 bases between. Germline CDR1 reads SEHNR; CDR2 reads FQNEAQ (reference sequence). CDR3 region: CASSHRVQETQYF. For the CDR3, the DNA is TGTGCCAGCAGCCACAGGGTTCAAGAGACCCAGTACTTC.

The chain links TRBV19 to TRBJ1-5, with TRBD1 matching 11 bases. The V segment lost 6 bases and the J segment 5 bases; nucleotides outside the gene matches: 6. This CDR3 region has 15 residues. Germline V lookup: CDR1 LNHDA, CDR2 SQIVND (reference sequence). CDR3 nucleotide sequence: TGTGCCAGTAGCTTGGACAGGGGGCTTTATCAGCCCCAGCATTTT. Protein sequence: CASSLDRGLYQPQHF.

V is TRBV30 and J is TRBJ1-3, with TRBD1 matching over 8 bases. Germline V gene sequence: CDR1 GTSNPN, CDR2 SVGIG (reference sequence). V lost 7 bases, J lost 3 bases, and 8 bases stayed unmatched. This CDR3 has 14 residues. The CDR3 region has the DNA TGTGCCTACGACAGGGGTTCCTATGGAAACACCATATATTTT. Protein: CAYDRGSYGNTIYF. Based on the CDR3 plus reference TRBV30 and TRBJ1-3, the full variable domain is SQTIHQWPATLVQPVGSPLSLECTVEGTSNPNLYWYRQAAGRGLQLLFYSVGIGQISSEVPQNLSASRPQDRQFILSSKKLLLSDSGFYLCAYDRGSYGNTIYFGEGSWLTVV.

This clonotype was detected ten times or more. The chain carries TRBV29-1 and TRBJ2-1, with D possibly TRBD1 on 6 matching bases. This CDR3 comprises 13 residues. Trimming took off 4 bases at V and 6 bases at J, with 13 bases between the two ends. Germline V gene data show CDR1 as SQVTM and CDR2 as ANQGSEA. CDR3: CSVGQALRNEQFF. In DNA, the CDR3 is TGCAGCGTTGGACAGGCTCTCCGCAATGAGCAGTTCTTC.

This clonotype was detected many times. The genes are TRBV19 and TRBJ2-5; D may match TRBD1 or TRBD2 (7 bases each). Deletions cut 6 bases from V and 5 bases from J, with 19 bases between. CDR1 and CDR2 from the germline V gene are LNHDA and SQIVND (reference sequence). The CDR3 is 15 amino acids. The CDR3 DNA reads TGTGCCAGTAGCCAAACCGGGACAGCGGGGGAGACCCAGTACTTC. Translation: CASSQTGTAGETQYF.

This clonotype showed up many times. The rearrangement uses TRBV29-1 and TRBJ2-5, with 11 nucleotides matching TRBD2. Germline-derived CDR1 and CDR2 are SQVTM and ANQGSEA. The CDR3 consists of 16 residues. Trimming took 5 bases from V and 1 from J; bases not matched to a gene: 9. The CDR3 nucleotides read TGCAGCGTTCGTCCCTACCTAGCGGGGGGCCAAGAGACCCAGTACTTC. Amino acid sequence: CSVRPYLAGGQETQYF.

This clonotype was counted between two and nine times. This sequence joins TRBV18 and TRBJ1-1; D is unresolved. The germline V gene encodes CDR1 KGHSH and CDR2 LQKENI. The germline V and J ends were trimmed by 1 base and 3 bases, with 9 bases remaining between them. The CDR3 has 14 residues. The DNA of the CDR3 is TGTGCCAGCTCACCACTTGCGGACGACACTGAAGCTTTCTTT. This codes for CASSPLADDTEAFF.

The rearrangement joins TRBV12-3 or TRBV12-4 to TRBJ2-1; TRBD1 agrees at 7 bases. The CDR3 sequence is 13 residues long. V trimming: 4 bases; J trimming: 7 bases; junction bases outside the gene matches: 4. The CDR3 nucleotides read TGTGCCAGCAGTTGGTCGGGACAGAATGAGCAGTTCTTC. Protein: CASSWSGQNEQFF.

This chain joins TRBV3-1 and TRBJ2-3; 11 nucleotides agree with TRBD2. The CDR3 covers 16 residues. V gave up 4 bases and J gave up 1 base; unmatched junction bases: 4. Germline CDR1 reads LGHDT; CDR2 reads YNNKEL (reference sequence). The CDR3: CASSRGTSGRTDTQYF. In DNA form, the CDR3 reads TGTGCCAGCAGCCGCGGGACTAGCGGCCGCACAGATACGCAGTATTTT.

J is TRBJ2-1 and V is TRBV20-1; no firm D call. The V gene lost 6 bases and the J gene lost 7 bases, with 10 bases spanning the gap. Germline CDR1 and CDR2: DFQATT and SNEGSKA (reference sequence). The CDR3 sequence is 11 residues long. The CDR3 loop is CSAEEWNEQFF. Here the CDR3 DNA reads TGCAGTGCAGAGGAGTGGAATGAGCAGTTCTTC.

The genes are TRBV6-1 and TRBJ1-2, with a weak D call TRBD1 (6 bases). This CDR3 region has 13 residues. The V gene lost 6 bases and the J gene lost 2 bases, with 10 bases spanning the gap. Germline V gene lookup returns CDR1 MNHNS and CDR2 SASEGT. The CDR3 nucleotides read TGTGCCAGCAGATCCGGGACAAACTATGGCTACACCTTC. This gives the protein CASRSGTNYGYTF.

This clonotype was seen repeatedly, ten times or more. The V call is TRBV27, the J call TRBJ1-3; no reliable D call. This CDR3 contains 13 residues. From germline, CDR1 is MNHEY and CDR2 SMNVEV (reference sequence). V gave up 8 bases and J gave up 1 base, with 9 bases separating them. CDR3 sequence: CASGKTSGNTIYF. CDR3 DNA sequence: TGTGCCAGCGGTAAGACGTCTGGAAACACCATATATTTT.